This T cell receptor (beta chain) stems from a study of shared T cell receptors in the human thymus. This clone appeared a single time. The table came from immunoSEQ multiplex PCR; TCRdb's copy has only in-frame clones and leaves some out. This repertoire shows hundreds of thousands of clones, around 87% found once; its top ten account for 0.009% to 0.0095%. Trimming took 2 bases from V and 1 from J, leaving 18 bases between them. The V gene's germline CDR1 is SEHNR and CDR2 FQNEAQ (reference sequence). The CDR3 loop spans 17 amino acids. In addition, the sample was reused for a study of human thymus T cells. That source reports: In thymic and blood repertoires alike, V and J usage looked biased.

The chain couples TRBV7-9 to TRBJ2-7; tentatively, D is TRBD2 (7 bases). The sequenced sample consisted of thymocytes. The TCR comes from a boy under two years old with a congenital heart defect. CDR3 DNA sequence: TGTGCCAGCAGCTTAAACGGACGGGGGGCCTTTTCCTACGAGCAGTACTTC. The encoded protein is CASSLNGRGAFSYEQYF.